Reported below is one T cell receptor beta chain. Its antigen specificity is not known. Base qualities were left out, and no much larger clone turns up one base away. This entry comes from a study of T cell responses to AZD1222 COVID-19 vaccine (dated by TCRdb to about 2021). A note on the overall study: AZD1222 recipients given second doses at about 4 weeks or at about 12 weeks were pooled, since spike-specific TCR depth and breadth were not found to differ between the two schedules. A total of 230 to 250 trial participants underwent TCR sequencing, of whom roughly 210 received two doses of AZD1222 and about 25 received two doses of the MenACWY control vaccine. Enrollment into the trials was organized by age into subgroups of 18-55, 56-69 and 70-plus years, and those subgroups contained approximately 160, 26 and 62 TCR-sequenced participants, respectively. Study-wide conclusions, independent of this receptor: Vaccine-associated CD4 TCRs spanned the whole spike protein, with dominant responses in regions 160-218 and 743-854. Because no samples from the day 14 peak response were available, repertoires could be characterized only after the peak T cell response. Participants were mostly white British and included more females than males, and it was suggested by the authors that clonal diversity may have been underestimated. Reportedly, almost half of the unique spike-specific TCRs recognized epitopes lying outside the regions that are mutated in the B.1.351 and B.1.1.7 variants. The 56-69-year group was small, and its depth increase did not reach significance, likely because of low power. Conclusions about previously exposed vaccinees are limited because only a handful of AZD1222 recipients were SARS-CoV-2 seropositive at baseline. Spike-specific TCR breadth and depth rose significantly after two AZD1222 doses compared with day 0 and with MenACWY recipients.

The time point tag for this specimen amounts to: baseline before first vaccination. Vaccinee samples were obtained from the UK trials COV001 and COV002, which included a single-blind randomized controlled phase 2/3 trial of AZD1222 (ChAdOx1 nCoV-19) in healthy adults. For TCRbeta chain sequencing, PBMC samples from trial participants were taken at day 0 and at day 28 after the second dose. The CDR3 regions of human TCRbeta chains were analyzed by immunosequencing. On the authors' methods: Repertoire TCRs were checked for matches against a reference library of SARS-CoV-2-specific TCRs that had been generated using the MIRA antigen-specificity platform. Breadth meant the fraction of unique TCRs that were SARS-CoV-2-associated, whereas depth meant the fraction of total T cells that were SARS-CoV-2-associated. Using the MIRA data, each spike-specific TCR was assigned both to the spike region to which the TCR was reactive and to a CD4 or CD8 class. Log10-transformed breadth and depth values were compared by one-way ANOVA with Sidak's multiple comparisons tests. TCRdb took this table from immuneACCESS and kept in-frame rearrangements with V and J called. Such tables lack part of the clones; where checked against another copy, unresolved V genes explain under half of the gap, and the rest is unexplained. V and J calls plus clone size are reproduced from that table; the DNA served to infer D and trimming. Recorded for this sample are approximately 140,000 clones; roughly nine tenths of them occurred a single time. 1.4% of the sample is taken by the ten largest.

V and J lose 4 bases and 6 bases, and a span of 15 bases separates them. The CDR3 contains 14 residues, cysteine and phenylalanine counted. Just the 42-base CDR3 DNA is kept, in frame starting at base 1. The germline V gene provides CDR1 SGHNT and CDR2 YENEEA. This sequence uses TRBV11-3 and TRBJ1-2; no D gene is confidently identified. Sequencing was performed on peripheral blood, taken on day 0 of AZD1222 vaccination. This TCR derives from an adult in good health. The DNA sequence is given as TGTGCCAGCAGCTCGATCGGCGGACCCCATGGCTACACCTTC. This gives the protein CASSSIGGPHGYTF.